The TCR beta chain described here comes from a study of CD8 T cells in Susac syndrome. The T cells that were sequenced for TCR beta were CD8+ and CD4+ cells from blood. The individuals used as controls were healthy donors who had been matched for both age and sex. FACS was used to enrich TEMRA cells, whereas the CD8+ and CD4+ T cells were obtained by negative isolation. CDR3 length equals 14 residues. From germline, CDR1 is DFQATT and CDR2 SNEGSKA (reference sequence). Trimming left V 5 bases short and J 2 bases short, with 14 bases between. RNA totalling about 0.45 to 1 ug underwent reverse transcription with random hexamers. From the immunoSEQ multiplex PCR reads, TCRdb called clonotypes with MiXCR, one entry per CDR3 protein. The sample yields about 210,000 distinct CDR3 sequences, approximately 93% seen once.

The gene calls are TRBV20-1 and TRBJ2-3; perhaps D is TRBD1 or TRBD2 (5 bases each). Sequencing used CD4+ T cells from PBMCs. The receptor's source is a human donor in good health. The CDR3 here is CSAQRDGATDTQYF. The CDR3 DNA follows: TGCAGTGCTCAGAGGGACGGTGCCACAGATACGCAGTATTTT.